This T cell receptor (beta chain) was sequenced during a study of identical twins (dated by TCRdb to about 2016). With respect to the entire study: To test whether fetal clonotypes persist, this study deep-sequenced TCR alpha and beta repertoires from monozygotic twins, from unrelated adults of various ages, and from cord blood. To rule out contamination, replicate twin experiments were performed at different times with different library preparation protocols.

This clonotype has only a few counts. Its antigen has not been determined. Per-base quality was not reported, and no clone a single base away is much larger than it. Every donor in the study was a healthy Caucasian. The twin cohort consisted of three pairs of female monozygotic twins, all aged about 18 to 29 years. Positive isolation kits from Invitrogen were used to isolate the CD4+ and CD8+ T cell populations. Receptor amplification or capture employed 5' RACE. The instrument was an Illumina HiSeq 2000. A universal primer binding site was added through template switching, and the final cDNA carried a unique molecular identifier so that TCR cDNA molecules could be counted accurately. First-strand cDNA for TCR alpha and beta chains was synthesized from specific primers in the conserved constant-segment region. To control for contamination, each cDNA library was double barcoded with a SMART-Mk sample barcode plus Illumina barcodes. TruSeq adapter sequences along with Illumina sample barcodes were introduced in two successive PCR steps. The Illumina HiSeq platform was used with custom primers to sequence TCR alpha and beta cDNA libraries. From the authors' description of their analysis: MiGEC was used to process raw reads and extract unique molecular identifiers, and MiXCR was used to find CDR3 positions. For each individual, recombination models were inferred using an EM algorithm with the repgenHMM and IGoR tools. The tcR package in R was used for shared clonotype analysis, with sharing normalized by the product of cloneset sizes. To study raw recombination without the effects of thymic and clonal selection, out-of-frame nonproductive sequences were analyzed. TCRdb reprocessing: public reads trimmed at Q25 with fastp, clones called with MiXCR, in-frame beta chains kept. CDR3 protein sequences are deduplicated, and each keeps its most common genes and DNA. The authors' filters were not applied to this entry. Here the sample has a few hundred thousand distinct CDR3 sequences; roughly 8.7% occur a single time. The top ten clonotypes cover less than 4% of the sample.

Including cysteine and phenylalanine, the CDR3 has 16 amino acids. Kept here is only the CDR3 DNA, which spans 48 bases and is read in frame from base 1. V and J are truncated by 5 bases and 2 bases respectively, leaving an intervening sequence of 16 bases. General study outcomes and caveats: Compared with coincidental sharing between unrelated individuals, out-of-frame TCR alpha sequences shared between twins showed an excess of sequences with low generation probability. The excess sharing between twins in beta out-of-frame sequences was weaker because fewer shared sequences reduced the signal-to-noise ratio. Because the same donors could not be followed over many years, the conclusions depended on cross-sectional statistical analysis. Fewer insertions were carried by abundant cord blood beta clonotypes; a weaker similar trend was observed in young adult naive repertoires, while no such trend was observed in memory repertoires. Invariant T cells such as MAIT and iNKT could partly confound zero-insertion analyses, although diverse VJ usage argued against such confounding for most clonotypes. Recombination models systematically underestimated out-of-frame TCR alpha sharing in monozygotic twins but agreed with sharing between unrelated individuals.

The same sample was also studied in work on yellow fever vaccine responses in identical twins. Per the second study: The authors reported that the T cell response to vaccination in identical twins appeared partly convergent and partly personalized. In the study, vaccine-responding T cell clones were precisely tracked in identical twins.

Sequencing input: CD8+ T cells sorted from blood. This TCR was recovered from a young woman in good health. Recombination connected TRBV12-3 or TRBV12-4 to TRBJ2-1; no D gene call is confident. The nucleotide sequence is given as TGTGCCAGCAGTCCCCGGCTTGGCGGACCCTACAATGAGCAGTTCTTC. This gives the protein CASSPRLGGPYNEQFF.